The text below deals with one TCR beta chain. Antigen specificity is unknown. This specimen belongs to a study of cytotoxic CD8 clonotypes in ibrutinib-treated CLL. Study-wide points: At the start, clonality exceeded age-matched healthy donors and followed circulating CD8+ T-cell counts. Public clonotypes proved infrequent, and on treatment they shrank or remained steady.

A 1 in 200,000 to 1 in 1 million T cell depth was the sequencing target. TCRdb's copy holds only in-frame clones and misses some; the assay was immunoSEQ multiplex PCR. The table has about 120,000 clones, about 53% seen once. The CDR3 covers 17 residues. CDR1 and CDR2 from the germline V gene are LNHDA and SQIVND (reference sequence). J gave up 0 bases and V 5 bases, and 6 bases lay outside the gene matches. This chain uses TRBV19 with TRBJ1-5; the match to TRBD1 covers 11 bases. The source material was PBMCs, sampled after 24 months of ibrutinib treatment. The TCR comes from a human donor with chronic lymphocytic leukemia. DNA for the CDR3: TGTGCCAGTAGTCCCGGACAGGGGGCAGGTAGCAATCAGCCCCAGCATTTT. Translating gives CASSPGQGAGSNQPQHF.